One and the same sample provided the 10 T cell receptor beta chains below, sequenced in a study of identical twins. MiXCR, run by TCRdb on the 5' RACE reads, gives a single entry per CDR3 protein. The profile covers 500,000 to 700,000 distinct CDR3 sequences, with around 7.4% appearing a single time and 1.6% taken by the ten largest. The data also belong to a second study, concerning yellow fever vaccine responses in identical twins.

Sequencing was done on a sample of PBMCs. These TCRs come from a young woman in good health.

In this sample, this clonotype turned up a few times. The chain uses TRBV12-3 or TRBV12-4 and TRBJ2-3; 9 nucleotides match TRBD2. J gave up 3 bases and V 5 bases, and 9 bases lay outside the gene matches. This CDR3 is built from 16 residues. The CDR3 here is CASSLRIAGVTDTQYF. The CDR3 DNA sequence: TGTGCCAGCAGTCTCCGAATAGCGGGAGTAACAGATACGCAGTATTTT.

The V gene is TRBV28, the J gene TRBJ2-5; no reliable D call. Germline loops: CDR1 MDHEN, CDR2 SYDVKM. Trimming took 5 bases from V and 0 from J, leaving 7 bases between them. This CDR3 spans 13 amino acids. CDR3 sequence (DNA): TGTGCCAGCAGTCCCTACTACCAAGAGACCCAGTACTTC. As protein: CASSPYYQETQYF.

This clonotype has ten or more counts. Written as DNA, the CDR3 is TGTGCCACCAGTGATGAGACAGGGGGCCCTTCGGGAGATACGCAGTATTTT. Its protein product is CATSDETGGPSGDTQYF. The V and J genes are TRBV24-1 and TRBJ2-3, with 10 bases matching TRBD1. This CDR3 contains 17 residues. With V trimmed by 3 bases and J by 5 bases, 10 bases remained unmatched. Germline CDR1 and CDR2: KGHDR and SFDVKD.

This chain uses TRBV4-1 with TRBJ2-2, with TRBD1 identical over 10 bases. V shed 5 bases, J shed 7 bases, and the junction held 7 bases outside the gene matches. The CDR3 sequence is 15 residues long. The germline gives CDR1 MGHRA, CDR2 YSYEKL. In DNA, the CDR3 is TGCGCCAGCAGCTACGGGACAGGGGTTTTCGGGGAGCTGTTTTTT. This sequence encodes CASSYGTGVFGELFF.

There are a few counts of this clonotype. The chain uses TRBV20-1 and TRBJ1-1, with D tentatively TRBD1 (5 bases). The CDR3 is 12 residues long. Germline V gene data show CDR1 as DFQATT and CDR2 as SNEGSKA (reference sequence). The ends were cut back, 7 bases at V and 2 bases at J, with 11 bases in the middle. CDR3 residues: CSGAGTNTEAFF. CDR3 nucleotides: TGCAGTGGGGCAGGGACCAACACTGAAGCTTTCTTT.

This clonotype has only a few counts. V and J are TRBV4-1 and TRBJ2-7; D not resolved. The V end was cut by 2 bases, the J end by 0 bases, with 14 bases between. CDR1 and CDR2 from the germline V gene are MGHRA and YSYEKL. The CDR3 runs to 16 residues. CDR3 amino acids: CASSQNKGRNSYEQYF. In DNA form, the CDR3 reads TGCGCCAGCAGCCAAAATAAGGGCAGAAACTCCTACGAGCAGTACTTC.

This clonotype was seen repeatedly, ten times or more. The chain joins TRBV7-4 to TRBJ2-1; D perhaps matches TRBD2 (6 bases). Germline V gene data show CDR1 as SGHVT and CDR2 as SQSDAQ. Trimming pared 0 bases from V and 0 bases from J, leaving 15 bases between. The length of the CDR3 is 18 residues. The CDR3, as DNA: TGTGCCAGCAGCTTAGCGCGGGGTGGCGGAAGCTCCTACAATGAGCAGTTCTTC. It encodes CASSLARGGGSSYNEQFF.

The chain combines TRBV4-2 with TRBJ2-7, with D perhaps matching TRBD1 or TRBD2 (5 bases each). The germline V gene has CDR1 LGHNA and CDR2 YNFKEQ. The ends were cut back, 1 base at V and 2 bases at J, with 9 bases in the middle. CDR3 size: 14 residues. The CDR3 spells CASSQVRGTYEQYF. As DNA, the CDR3 is TGTGCCAGCAGCCAAGTACGGGGCACCTACGAGCAGTACTTC.

The V and J genes are TRBV19 and TRBJ2-3, with D perhaps matching TRBD1 (5 bases). The CDR3 sequence is 15 residues long. Trimming stripped 2 bases from V and 2 bases from J, with 11 bases between. Germline V CDR1 and CDR2: LNHDA, SQIVND (reference sequence). CDR3 bases: TGTGCCAGTAGTATAAGGGGCGAACCCACAGATACGCAGTATTTT. It encodes CASSIRGEPTDTQYF.

V is TRBV10-2 and J is TRBJ1-1; unclear D gene. This CDR3 has 12 amino acids. Germline V gene lookup returns CDR1 WSHSY and CDR2 SAAADI. V gave up 3 bases and J gave up 5 bases, with 7 bases separating them. The chain's CDR3 is CASSEQITEAFF. The CDR3 DNA reads as TGCGCCAGCAGTGAACAGATAACTGAAGCTTTCTTT.